There are many counts of the clone carrying this TCR beta chain. Its target is unknown. TCRdb re-analysed the reads in MiXCR, keeping a single row per CDR3 protein. Here the sample spans tens of thousands of distinct CDR3 sequences, approximately 22% being singletons. This sample was included in a study of lung T cells in sarcoidosis with Löfgren's syndrome. Study findings and constraints: Multiple Löfgren's syndrome patients reportedly shared TRAV12-1 and TRBV2 CDR3 motifs, suggesting public CD4+ TCRs.

The V end lost 3 bases, the J end lost 10 bases, and 7 bases lay between the germline ends. CDR1 and CDR2 from the germline V gene are MNHNS and SASEGT. This CDR3 has 11 residues. The chain combines TRBV6-1 with TRBJ1-5, with D unclear. Sequencing was performed on CD4+ T cells from PBMCs. The origin of this receptor is a human donor with sarcoidosis (Löfgren's syndrome or another form), or a control subject (not recorded which). CDR3 DNA: TGTGCCAGCAGTGACAGTGCACCCCAGCATTTT. Translation: CASSDSAPQHF.